The 14 T cell receptor beta chains presented below share a single source sample, sequenced in a study of blood T cells in healthy people across ages. The authors ran a second PCR of 7 to 11 cycles using a sample-barcoded 5' primer and a J-beta primer mix. TCRdb reprocessed the 5' RACE reads via MiXCR and lists one record per CDR3 protein. In the table there are a few hundred thousand distinct CDR3 sequences, about 49% of which are singletons. Sequencing was performed on blood. All receptors derive from a man aged 55 to 70 in good health.

This clonotype was observed many times. The V call is TRBV7-2, the J call TRBJ2-7; tentative D call: TRBD2 (5 bases). This CDR3 has 12 residues. Deletions cut 7 bases from V and 2 bases from J, with 9 bases between. Germline V gene data show CDR1 as SGHTA and CDR2 as FQGNSA. The DNA for the CDR3 is TGTGCCAGCAACCTAGCCCCCTACGAGCAGTACTTC. This codes for CASNLAPYEQYF.

The rearrangement joins TRBV27 to TRBJ2-1, with 12 bases lining up with TRBD2. This CDR3 spans 16 amino acids. Germline V CDR1 and CDR2: MNHEY, SMNVEV (reference sequence). V lost 8 bases and J lost 6; bases outside the gene matches: 11. This CDR3 reads CASASLLAGGSNEQFF. In nucleotides, the CDR3 is TGTGCCAGCGCATCCTTACTAGCGGGAGGCTCCAATGAGCAGTTCTTC.

The V and J genes are TRBV7-9 and TRBJ2-5, with D hard to call. The J call may be wrong; the DNA end is better matched by TRBJ2-4. The CDR3 has 13 residues. The germline CDR1 and CDR2 sequences are SEHNR and FQNEAQ (reference sequence). Here the CDR3 reads CASSSIPKDIQYF. The CDR3 nucleotides are TGTGCCAGCAGCTCAATCCCAAAGGACATTCAGTACTTC.

The chain combines TRBV6-2 or TRBV6-3 with TRBJ2-1; TRBD2 aligns across 9 bases. CDR3 length: 16 amino acids. V was clipped by 4 bases and J by 7 bases; unmatched bases: 11. CDR1 MNHEY and CDR2 SVGEGT come from the germline V gene. The CDR3 DNA follows: TGTGCCAGCAGTTCTAGCGGGGACAAAAGGCGAAATGAGCAGTTCTTC. Protein product: CASSSSGDKRRNEQFF.

The V and J genes are TRBV2 and TRBJ1-5; TRBD1 aligns across 8 bases. CDR3 size: 14 residues. J was trimmed by 3 bases and V by 7 bases; bases with no gene match: 5. Germline CDR1 SNHLY, CDR2 FYNNEI. DNA of the CDR3: TGTGCCAGCACCGAGGACAGGGTCAATCAGCCCCAGCATTTT. Its protein product is CASTEDRVNQPQHF.

This clonotype was observed a handful of times. This chain joins TRBV29-1 and TRBJ2-3, with D unclear. The CDR3 spans 14 residues. From germline, CDR1 is SQVTM and CDR2 ANQGSEA. V lost 4 bases and J lost 4, with 15 bases in between. The CDR3 here is CSVATPPSADTQYF. In nucleotides, the CDR3 is TGCAGCGTTGCGACTCCACCAAGCGCAGATACGCAGTATTTT.

The rearrangement uses TRBV20-1 and TRBJ2-1; the match to TRBD2 covers 12 bases. The CDR3 has 17 amino acids. V dropped 0 bases and J dropped 8; count of bases not matched to a gene: 11. Germline V gene sequence: CDR1 DFQATT, CDR2 SNEGSKA (reference sequence). CDR3: CSARDPWTSGALDEQFF. The CDR3 nucleotides are TGCAGTGCTAGAGACCCTTGGACTAGCGGGGCCTTAGATGAGCAGTTCTTC.

The rearrangement uses TRBV10-3 and TRBJ2-7; 11 bases map to TRBD1. CDR3 length equals 15 residues. Germline V gene sequence: CDR1 ENHRY, CDR2 SYGVKD. The junction had 2 bases not matched to a gene; V was cut back by 2 bases and J by 2 bases. The chain's CDR3 is CAISEGQGAPYEQYF. In nucleotides, the CDR3 is TGTGCCATCAGTGAGGGACAGGGGGCCCCCTACGAGCAGTACTTC.

V is TRBV18 and J is TRBJ2-7, with no clear D. The CDR3 has 13 residues. Trimming pared 3 bases from V and 3 bases from J, leaving 9 bases between. Germline loops: CDR1 KGHSH, CDR2 LQKENI. CDR3 DNA sequence: TGTGCCAGCTCACCCACTATAGACTACGAGCAGTACTTC. Translation gives CASSPTIDYEQYF.

The V call is TRBV30, the J call TRBJ2-3; D not resolved. The CDR3 is 13 amino acids. The ends were cut back, 0 bases at V and 6 bases at J, with 10 bases in the middle. Germline loops: CDR1 GTSNPN, CDR2 SVGIG (reference sequence). The CDR3 DNA is TGTGCCTGGAGTGTTCTTTTGGGTGATACGCAGTATTTT. This encodes CAWSVLLGDTQYF.

In its sample, this clonotype was seen a few times. The rearrangement joins TRBV7-2 to TRBJ2-7, with D perhaps being TRBD1 or TRBD2 (6 bases each). The V end was cut by 0 bases, the J end by 3 bases, with 9 bases between. Germline loops: CDR1 SGHTA, CDR2 FQGNSA. The CDR3 has 14 amino acids. This chain's CDR3 is CASSLAGGVYEQYF. The CDR3, as DNA: TGTGCCAGCAGCTTAGCGGGGGGCGTCTACGAGCAGTACTTC.

J is TRBJ2-7 and V is TRBV20-1; no firm D call. The DNA end favors TRBJ2-5, so the J call may be wrong. The CDR3 runs to 14 residues. CDR1 and CDR2 (germline): DFQATT, SNEGSKA (reference sequence). CDR3: CSARLPGTVETQYF. In DNA, the CDR3 is TGCAGTGCGCGACTCCCCGGAACGGTAGAGACCCAGTACTTC.

The genes are TRBV29-1 and TRBJ1-1; D gene ambiguous. V lost 7 bases to trimming and J lost 4 bases, with 10 bases between them. The CDR3 is 11 amino acids. CDR1 is SQVTM and CDR2 is ANQGSEA in the germline V gene. The CDR3 region has the DNA TGCAGCGCAGGCAGGTTCACTGAAGCTTTCTTT. It codes for CSAGRFTEAFF.

With regard to this clonotype: A much larger clone differs by one base, so this may be a read error. The chain is built from TRBV29-1 and TRBJ2-5; D might be TRBD1 (5 bases). The better agreement between TRBJ2-1 and the DNA end casts doubt on the J call. Germline values: CDR1 SQVTM, CDR2 ANQGSEA. The CDR3 has 14 residues. CDR3 sequence reads: CSVFNRRNQETQFF. Here the CDR3 DNA reads TGCAGCGTTTTTAACAGGAGAAATCAAGAGACCCAGTTCTTC.